This is a list of T cell receptor beta chains from one sample in a study of T cell repertoires in cytomegalovirus infection. These receptors' targets are unknown. TCRdb re-called the reads through MiXCR, storing one row per CDR3 protein. The sample lists around 85,000 distinct CDR3 sequences, about half seen once, with more than 80% in the top ten. The sample was CD8+ T cells from cultured PBMCs, taken from culture after CMV antigen stimulation. The receptors were sampled from a human donor in good health (CMV status not recorded). Some clones in this sample may be carry-over from other donors' samples. Each CDR3 is given with its conserved first and last residue. A D gene is named only where the DNA matches it firmly. Rows may omit the clone size; those that give it use once, few, many or a size class.

TRBV20-1	TRBJ1-2	-	-	TGCAGTGCTAGAGACGGGGGCCCCGACCTTAACTATGGCTACACCTTC	CSARDGGPDLNYGYTF
TRBV10-3	TRBJ1-1	-	-	TGTGCCATCAGTGAGTCGATGGACAGTCACAACACTGAAGCTTTCTTT	CAISESMDSHNTEAFF
TRBV6-1	TRBJ2-1	-	-	TGTGCCAGCAGCCTCAGGGGGGGAACCTACAATGAGCAGTTCTTC	CASSLRGGTYNEQFF
TRBV7-6	TRBJ2-1	-	-	TGTGCCAGCAGCCATCAGCGTGGGGACGCGCAGTTCTTC	CASSHQRGDAQFF
TRBV6-5	TRBJ2-1	TRBD2	-	TGTGCCAGCAGTTACAACCTAGCGGGAGGGAATTACAATGAGCAGTTCTTC	CASSYNLAGGNYNEQFF
TRBV10-3	TRBJ2-5	TRBD2	few	TGTGCCATCAGTGAGGGACTAGCGGGGCAAGAGACCCAGTACTTC	CAISEGLAGQETQYF
TRBV24-1	TRBJ2-3	-	-	TGTGCCACCAGTGATCCGGAAGGAGATACGCAGTATTTT	CATSDPEGDTQYF
TRBV6-6	TRBJ2-7	-	few	TGTGCCAGCAGTTACTCGAGGCAGACCTACGAGCAGTACTTC	CASSYSRQTYEQYF
TRBV7-9	TRBJ2-7	TRBD1	-	TGTGCCAGCAGCCCCCATTCTGGGACAGTGGTCTACGAGCAGTACTTC	CASSPHSGTVVYEQYF
TRBV11-2	TRBJ1-4	TRBD1	-	TGTGCCAGCAGCCTGGGACAGGGGGAAGTAAAACTGTTTTTT	CASSLGQGEVKLFF
TRBV12-3/TRBV12-4	TRBJ2-4	-	few	TGTGCCAGCAGTTTAGATGGGAGACGGGTCAAAAACATTCAGTACTTC	CASSLDGRRVKNIQYF
TRBV7-3	TRBJ2-1	TRBD2	-	TGTGCCAGCAGCCTTCTGGGGGGGGAGCCCTACAATGAGCAGTTCTTC	CASSLLGGEPYNEQFF
TRBV7-3	TRBJ2-5	TRBD2	-	TGTGCCAGCAGCTTGCGGGGGGATCCCATGGAGACCCAGTACTTC	CASSLRGDPMETQYF
TRBV6-5	TRBJ2-1	-	-	TGTGCCAGCAGTTATATATACAATGAGCAGTTCTTC	CASSYIYNEQFF
TRBV7-6	TRBJ2-3	TRBD1	few	TGTGCCAGCAGCGGACAGGGCTCGGTCACAGATACGCAGTATTTT	CASSGQGSVTDTQYF
TRBV19	TRBJ1-2	-	-	TGTGCCAGTAGTATTCAGGGAGGGACTCATGGCTACACCTTC	CASSIQGGTHGYTF
TRBV23-1	TRBJ1-2	-	once	TGCGCCAGCAGACCAAAGACAGCCAACTATGGCTACACCTTC	CASRPKTANYGYTF
TRBV19	TRBJ2-6	-	-	TGTGCCAGTAGTGGGAGGGACACCGTCTCTGGGGCCAACGTCCTGACTTTC	CASSGRDTVSGANVLTF
TRBV12-5	TRBJ1-1	TRBD1	few	TGTGCTAGTGGTTTGTCCCCCAGGGGGGCGATAGCTGAAGCTTTCTTT	CASGLSPRGAIAEAFF
TRBV7-6	TRBJ2-7	-	few	TGTGCCAGCAGCTTAGCGGGAGGGACATCCTACGAGCAGTACTTC	CASSLAGGTSYEQYF
TRBV7-8	TRBJ1-4	-	few	TGTGCCAGCAGCCGCATGAGGAGACAGCTCTCTATTTCCGATAATGAAAAACTGTTTTTT	CASSRMRRQLSISDNEKLFF
TRBV7-8	TRBJ2-7	-	-	TGTGCCAGCAGCTTAGGTCGGGGCGGCGAGCAGTACTTC	CASSLGRGGEQYF
TRBV7-2	TRBJ2-3	-	few	TGTGCCAGCAACAGGGTATTGGACACAGATACGCAGTATTTT	CASNRVLDTDTQYF